The 5 T cell receptor beta chains in this list originate from one sample, sequenced in a study of T cell repertoires in cytomegalovirus infection. TCRdb re-called the reads with MiXCR, one entry per CDR3 protein. The sample holds around 450,000 distinct CDR3 sequences, over 9% seen once. The specimen was PBMCs. These receptors were obtained from a human donor in good health (CMV status not recorded). Some clones in this sample may be carry-over from other donors' samples.

This clonotype was counted between two and nine times. The chain couples TRBV10-3 to TRBJ2-7; TRBD1 matches at 7 bases. The CDR3 totals 13 residues. J was trimmed by 4 bases and V by 6 bases; bases with no gene match: 6. Germline CDR1 ENHRY, CDR2 SYGVKD. This CDR3 is CAIRPGTAYEQYF. The DNA of the CDR3 is TGTGCCATCAGGCCCGGGACAGCTTACGAGCAGTACTTC.

The chain joins TRBV9 to TRBJ2-1; D unresolved. Trimming removed 3 bases from V and 8 bases from J, with 9 bases in between. The CDR3 has 12 residues. Per germline, CDR1 SGDLS and CDR2 YYNGEE. In DNA form, the CDR3 reads TGTGCCAGCAGCGGCGTTCGGTATGAGCAGTTCTTC. Translating it yields CASSGVRYEQFF.

The chain combines TRBV20-1 with TRBJ2-1, with TRBD1 matching over 8 bases. There are 16 residues in the CDR3. Trimming removed 3 bases from V and 8 bases from J; junction bases left unmatched: 15. Germline CDR1 DFQATT, CDR2 SNEGSKA (reference sequence). CDR3 amino acids: CSASDPTGGLGDEQFF. DNA for the CDR3: TGCAGTGCTAGTGATCCAACAGGGGGGCTGGGTGATGAGCAGTTCTTC.

In this sample, this clonotype turned up many times. V gene TRBV4-1 combines with J gene TRBJ1-5, with D unresolved. Trimming pared 2 bases from V and 4 bases from J, leaving 6 bases between. Germline V lookup: CDR1 MGHRA, CDR2 YSYEKL. The CDR3 runs to 13 residues. CDR3 in amino acids: CASSQSINQPQHF. CDR3 sequence (DNA): TGCGCCAGCAGCCAAAGTATTAATCAGCCCCAGCATTTT.

The chain joins TRBV13 to TRBJ1-2; D is perhaps TRBD1 (5 bases). Germline values: CDR1 PRHDT, CDR2 FYEKMQ (reference sequence). V dropped 5 bases and J dropped 4 bases, with 14 bases sitting between them. CDR3 length equals 14 residues. The CDR3 loop reads CASSEAGTGYGYTF. The CDR3 nucleotides read TGTGCCAGCAGCGAGGCCGGGACGGGCTATGGCTACACCTTC.